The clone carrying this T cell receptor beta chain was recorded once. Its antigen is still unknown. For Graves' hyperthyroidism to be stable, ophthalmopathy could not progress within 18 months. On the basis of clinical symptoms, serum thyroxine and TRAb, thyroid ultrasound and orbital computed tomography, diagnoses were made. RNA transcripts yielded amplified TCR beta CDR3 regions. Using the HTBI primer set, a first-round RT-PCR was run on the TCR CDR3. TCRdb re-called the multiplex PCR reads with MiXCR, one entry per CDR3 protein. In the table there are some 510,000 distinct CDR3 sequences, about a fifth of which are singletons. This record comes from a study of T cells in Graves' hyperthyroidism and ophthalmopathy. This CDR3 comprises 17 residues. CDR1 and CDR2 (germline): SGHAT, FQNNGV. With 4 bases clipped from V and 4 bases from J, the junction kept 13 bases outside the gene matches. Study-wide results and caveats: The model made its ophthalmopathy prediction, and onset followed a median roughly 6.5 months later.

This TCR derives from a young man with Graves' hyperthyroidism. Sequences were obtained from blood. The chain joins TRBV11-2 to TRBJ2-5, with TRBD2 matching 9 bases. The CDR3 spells CASSSVIRGGAGETQYF. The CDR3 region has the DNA TGTGCCAGCAGCTCAGTCATTCGCGGGGGGGCTGGAGAGACCCAGTACTTC.